What follows is one T cell receptor beta chain and its context. Its antigen is as yet unknown. Subsequent to 10 days of culture, CD4+ T cells were isolated. Absence of prior SARS-CoV-2 infection characterized the vaccine recipients, who showed negative nucleocapsid antibodies. The source of the sample is a study of vaccination effects on CD4 cells after COVID-19. The study, taken as a whole, reports: The study enrolled few convalescent patients and sampled no early post-infection timepoints. Of the vaccine-induced clones from healthy vaccinees, merely 1 of 255 recognized common cold coronaviruses as well.

TCRdb's table, derived via immunoSEQ multiplex PCR, lists solely in-frame clones and lacks some. The sample yields about 74,000 clones, more than 70% seen once. This receptor was identified in a human donor who received a COVID-19 vaccine. Sequenced material: CD4+ T cells from PBMCs cultured without peptide, taken before COVID-19 vaccination.

CDR3 in DNA: TGTGCCAGCAGGACCTGGGACGGTAGGGTCTATGGCTACACCTTC. As protein: CASRTWDGRVYGYTF. The chain has TRBV6-5 and TRBJ1-2; TRBD1 might be the D (5 bases). Trimming cost V 6 bases and J 4 bases, with 18 bases left between them. The germline V gene has CDR1 MNHEY and CDR2 SVGAGI. This CDR3 has 15 amino acids.